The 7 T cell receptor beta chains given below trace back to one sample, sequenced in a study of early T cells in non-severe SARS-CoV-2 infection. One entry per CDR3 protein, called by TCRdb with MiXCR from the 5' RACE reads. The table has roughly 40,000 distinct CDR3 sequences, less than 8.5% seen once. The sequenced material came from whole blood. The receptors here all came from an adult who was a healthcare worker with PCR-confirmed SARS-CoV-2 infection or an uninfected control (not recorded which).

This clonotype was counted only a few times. CDR3 in DNA: TGTGCCAGCAGCCCATCTCGTTCAGGCGAGCAGTACTTC. Protein: CASSPSRSGEQYF. The chain joins TRBV14 to TRBJ2-7, with D uncertain. Germline V CDR1 and CDR2: SGHDN, FVKESK. V dropped 4 bases and J dropped 6 bases, with 13 bases sitting between them. The CDR3 is 13 amino acids. Full variable domain (missing parts from reference TRBV14 and TRBJ2-7): EAGVTQFPSHSVIEKGQTVTLRCDPISGHDNLYWYRRVMGKEIKFLLHFVKESKQDESGMPNNRFLAERTGGTYSTLKVQPAELEDSGVYFCASSPSRSGEQYFGPGTRLTVT.

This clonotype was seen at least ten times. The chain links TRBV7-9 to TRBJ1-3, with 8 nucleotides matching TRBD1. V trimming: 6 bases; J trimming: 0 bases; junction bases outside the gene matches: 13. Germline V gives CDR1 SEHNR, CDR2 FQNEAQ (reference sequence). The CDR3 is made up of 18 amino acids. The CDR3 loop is CASSYLAGTGSSGNTIYF. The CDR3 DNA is TGTGCCAGCAGTTATCTAGCGGGGACAGGCTCCTCTGGAAACACCATATATTTT. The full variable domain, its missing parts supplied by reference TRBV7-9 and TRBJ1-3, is DTGVSQNPRHKITKRGQNVTFRCDPISEHNRLYWYRQTLGQGPEFLTYFQNEAQLEKSRLLSDRFSAERPKGSFSTLEIQRTEQGDSAMYLCASSYLAGTGSSGNTIYFGEGSWLTVV.

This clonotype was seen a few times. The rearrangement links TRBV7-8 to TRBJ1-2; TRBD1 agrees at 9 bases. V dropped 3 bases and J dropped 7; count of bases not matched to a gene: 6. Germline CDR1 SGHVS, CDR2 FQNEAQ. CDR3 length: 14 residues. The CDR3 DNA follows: TGTGCCAGCAGCTTTTCGGGACAGGGAGGTGGCTACACCTTC. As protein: CASSFSGQGGGYTF. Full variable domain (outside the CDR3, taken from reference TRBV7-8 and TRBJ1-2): GAGVSQSPRYKVAKRGQDVALRCDPISGHVSLFWYQQALGQGPEFLTYFQNEAQLDKSGLPSDRFFAERPEGSVSTLKIQRTQQEDSAVYLCASSFSGQGGGYTFGSGTRLTVV.

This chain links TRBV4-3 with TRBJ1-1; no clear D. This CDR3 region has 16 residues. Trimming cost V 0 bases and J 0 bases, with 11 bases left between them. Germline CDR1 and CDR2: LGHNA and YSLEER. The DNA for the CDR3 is TGCGCCAGCAGCCAAGATCTCGAGAGAATGAACACTGAAGCTTTCTTT. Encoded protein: CASSQDLERMNTEAFF.

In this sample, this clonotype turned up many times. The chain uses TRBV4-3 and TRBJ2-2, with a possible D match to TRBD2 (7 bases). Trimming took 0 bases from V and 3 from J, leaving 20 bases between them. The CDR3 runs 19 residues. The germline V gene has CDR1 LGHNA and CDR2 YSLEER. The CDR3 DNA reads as TGCGCCAGCAGCCAAGACTTTTTATCGACGGGGGGCTACACCGGGGAGCTGTTTTTT. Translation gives CASSQDFLSTGGYTGELFF.

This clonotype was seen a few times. CDR3 residues: CASSLEPAYGYTF. Written as DNA, the CDR3 is TGTGCCAGCAGCTTGGAACCGGCCTATGGCTACACCTTC. This chain uses TRBV5-6 with TRBJ1-2; no reliable D call. V was pared by 0 bases and J by 4 bases, with 7 bases between. The CDR3 sequence is 13 residues long. Germline CDR1 and CDR2: SGHDT and YYEEEE.

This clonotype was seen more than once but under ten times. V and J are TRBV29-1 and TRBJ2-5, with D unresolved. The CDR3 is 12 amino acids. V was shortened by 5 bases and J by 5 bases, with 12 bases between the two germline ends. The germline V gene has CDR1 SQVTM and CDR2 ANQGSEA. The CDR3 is CSVIELVETQYF. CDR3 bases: TGCAGCGTTATAGAGTTGGTGGAGACCCAGTACTTC.